This record looks at one T cell receptor (beta chain) sequence and its context. Its antigen is undetermined. cDNA came from around 0.5 to 1 ug RNA primed by random hexamers. Multiplex PCR with immunoSEQ amplified the TCR beta CDR3 across 54 Vbeta and 13 Jbeta. One entry per CDR3 protein results from TCRdb running MiXCR on the immunoSEQ multiplex PCR reads. The sample carries about 150,000 distinct CDR3 sequences, 95% recorded once. The data were obtained in a study of CD8 T cells in Susac syndrome. As for the study in general: When their blood was taken, patients with Susac syndrome were therapy-naive, taking corticosteroids, or taking intravenous immunoglobulin alone.

Study observations and caveats: It was acknowledged by the study that relatively few individuals were included in its TCR sequencing and HLA analysis. Clonal expansion was missing from Susac syndrome CD4+ T cell repertoires.

This CDR3 comprises 14 residues. Trimming cost V 3 bases and J 5 bases; bases outside gene matches: 4. Germline V gene data show CDR1 as KGHSH and CDR2 as LQKENI. The chain uses TRBV18 and TRBJ1-1; TRBD1 aligns across 9 bases. Sequencing was done on a sample of CD4+ T cells from PBMCs. The sequence was obtained from a human donor with Susac syndrome. The CDR3 region has the DNA TGTGCCAGCTCACCCGGGACAGGGAATACTGAAGCTTTCTTT. It yields the protein CASSPGTGNTEAFF.